This T cell receptor beta chain was obtained from a study of blood T cell repertoires in COVID-19. This clone was seen only once. This CDR3 region has 14 residues. The germline V gene encodes CDR1 MNHEY and CDR2 SMNVEV (reference sequence). V dropped 4 bases and J dropped 5 bases, with 14 bases sitting between them. The protocol was immunoSEQ multiplex PCR, while the TCRdb copy is restricted to in-frame clones and leaves out a portion. The repertoire holds 250,000 or so clones, with about nine tenths as singletons. V is TRBV27 and J is TRBJ1-1; TRBD1 might be the D (6 bases). The sequence came from a woman aged 18 to 35 who had recovered from COVID-19. The source material was PBMCs or T cells enriched from blood (not recorded which). The CDR3 loop reads CASSSQQGWTEAFF. CDR3 sequence (DNA): TGTGCCAGCAGTTCCCAACAGGGTTGGACTGAAGCTTTCTTT.